The present T cell receptor beta chain was sequenced within a study of PD-1 blockade in classical Hodgkin lymphoma (dated by TCRdb to the early 2020s). At the level of the whole study: Nivolumab dosing was 3 mg/kg intravenously every 2 weeks, continuing until either disease progression or unacceptable toxicity. The study used TCR beta sequencing and CyTOF to define a peripheral blood immune signature of response to PD-1 blockade in classical Hodgkin lymphoma. The investigation overall reported the following: Baseline TCR diversity was reported to be lower in newly diagnosed patients than in healthy donors, and even lower in relapsed/refractory patients. The study covered only a single clinical trial cohort, and the causes of the repertoire differences, possibly disease activity or prior therapy, were still not defined. Lower diversity was seen in patients whose nivolumab began less than 1 year after ASCT, and these patients were left out of later analyses so that immune reconstitution would not confound the results. By C4D1, a significant rise was seen in CD4+ TCR diversity but not in CD8+ TCR diversity (p=0.0027 vs p=0.16), and the rise was most apparent among complete responders (p=0.02). Trial patients with a complete response had baseline diversity similar to that of newly diagnosed patients, while partial responders and progressors had significantly lower diversity.

Genomic DNA was extracted with the Qiagen DNeasy kit from unsorted PBMCs and from negatively selected CD4+ and CD8+ fractions. Using primers that anneal to V and J segments, immunoSEQ multiplex PCR amplified the TCR beta CDR3 regions. A synthetic immune receptor repertoire was used to minimize amplification bias, and any remaining bias was removed computationally after sequencing. The paper's processing steps were these. Custom Python scripts were used to quantify repertoire diversity as the Shannon entropy index. The unsorted, CD4+ and CD8+ repertoires were each analyzed separately, with the exception of combined analyses, where CD4+ and CD8+ sequences were merged in silico. Clonal expansion was defined as at least a 2-fold frequency increase after treatment relative to C1D1, with a pseudocount of 0.5 for undetected baseline clones. Clones with 0 or 1 copy at C1D1 were classified as singleton clones, and clones with 2 or more copies were classified as non-singleton clones. By matching protein sequences in sorted samples from the same patient, clones expanded in unsorted samples were annotated as CD4+, CD8+ or unknown. Wilcoxon tests were applied to paired samples to test diversity changes from C1D1 to C4D1. The table was pulled from immuneACCESS by TCRdb, which kept in-frame rearrangements only. Such tables lose some clones; where checked, under half of the loss comes from unresolved V genes, and the rest has no known cause. V and J calls and clone size are as listed in that table; D and trimming were resolved from the DNA. For this sample there are approximately 160,000 clones; under 85% appear just once. The ten largest clones add up to roughly 9.2% of the sample.

The time point tag for this specimen amounts to: cycle 2 day 1 (C2D1) of nivolumab. Relapse after autologous stem cell transplantation had occurred in all trial patients, and cohorts A, B and C were distinguished by prior brentuximab vedotin exposure. A total of more than 55 patients with relapsed/refractory classical Hodgkin lymphoma made up the trial cohort, and each patient's best overall response was complete response, partial response or progressive disease. Single-agent nivolumab was administered to trial patients in the multi-cohort phase II CheckMate 205 trial. Best overall response was determined by an independent review committee according to the 2007 International Working Group response criteria. Trial PBMCs were collected just before the start of nivolumab (C1D1) and during therapy at cycle 2 day 1 and cycle 4 day 1. After peripheral blood was drawn into 8 mL Vacutainer Cell Preparation Tubes, PBMCs were isolated by centrifugation and then cryopreserved.

Inclusive of the bounding cysteine and phenylalanine, the CDR3 is 14 residues long. The read is trimmed to its CDR3 DNA, 42 bases read in frame from base 1. V trim: 3 bases; J trim: 7 bases; unmatched bases: 5. As encoded in the germline V gene, CDR1 is SGHTS while CDR2 is YDEGEE. As for this clone: Its antigen remains unidentified. No qualities accompany the bases; no much larger clone lies one base away.

Specimen: peripheral blood mononuclear cells (PBMCs), collected before the second cycle of nivolumab. This sequence originates from a human donor with classical Hodgkin lymphoma. The receptor chain draws on TRBV5-8 and TRBJ2-5, with 11 central nucleotides matching TRBD1. The CDR3 reads CASSWTGGRTTQYF. The DNA is TGTGCCAGCAGCTGGACAGGGGGCAGGACGACCCAGTACTTC.